The clone carrying this T cell receptor beta chain has a single count. Antigen: not known. This CDR3 has 13 residues. Germline V gives CDR1 SGHRS, CDR2 YFSETQ. J lost 4 bases, V lost 5 bases, and 6 bases had no gene match. These data belong to a study of T cells after yellow fever vaccination. Study background: Preparation used SMART-Seq v4 Ultra Low Input for the low-cell-number fractions. Study conclusions and caveats: In post-booster samples, most primary-vaccination clones reappeared (approximately 95% CD4, over 70% CD8).

TCRdb independently ran MiXCR on the 5' RACE reads; one entry per CDR3 protein. Of some 500,000 distinct CDR3 sequences in the sample, approximately 13% are singletons; the top ten hold roughly 13%. The sample consisted of PBMCs, taken on the day of the yellow fever booster vaccination. The source of this sequence is a man aged 25-45 years who received the YFV17D yellow fever vaccine. The chain carries TRBV5-1 and TRBJ2-7; the match to TRBD2 covers 7 bases. The CDR3 loop reads CASSRASGYEQYF. In DNA, the CDR3 is TGCGCCAGCAGTCGGGCTAGCGGTTACGAGCAGTACTTC.